The rows below give T cell receptor beta chains drawn from one sample of a study of T cells in Graves' hyperthyroidism and ophthalmopathy. TCRdb processed the multiplex PCR reads anew with MiXCR; each CDR3 protein has one entry. The sample yields about 500,000 distinct CDR3 sequences, roughly a sixth seen once. Sequencing input: blood. Receptor source: a woman between 18 and 30 years old with Graves' hyperthyroidism. CDR3s include the opening cysteine and the closing phenylalanine or tryptophan.

v_call	j_call	cdr3_aa
TRBV7-9	TRBJ1-2	CASSDWEGLGYYSYTF
TRBV19	TRBJ2-6	CASSIVVSGANVLTF
TRBV6-5	TRBJ2-4	CASSYRGATYF
TRBV10-1	TRBJ2-7	CASSLGQGPSYEQYF
TRBV2	TRBJ2-4	CASRTTSAKNIQYF
TRBV29-1	TRBJ2-1	CSVESGSSGQFF
TRBV5-1	TRBJ1-5	CASSFPANNQPQHF
TRBV7-9	TRBJ1-6	CASSLEAGRNSPLHF
TRBV27	TRBJ1-5	CASSSLGQFNQPQHF
TRBV9	TRBJ2-5	CASSPRTVAMGETQYF
TRBV24-1	TRBJ2-3	CATSGGTGSTDTQYF
TRBV28	TRBJ2-7	CASSFGHSYEQYF
TRBV28	TRBJ2-7	CASSLGRTGGYEQYF
TRBV27	TRBJ2-5	CASGPLAEQETQYF
TRBV9	TRBJ2-2	CASSVAGTGSGELFF
TRBV28	TRBJ2-7	CASSSRDGISYEQYF
TRBV24-1	TRBJ2-2	CATSGRLNTGELFF
TRBV7-9	TRBJ1-4	CASSSSTGNEKLFF
TRBV7-9	TRBJ1-1	CASSPGVKAFF
TRBV6-5	TRBJ1-2	CASSYSTGTGFGYTF
TRBV4-1	TRBJ2-7	CASSLRLTRGLDEQYF
TRBV6-1	TRBJ2-3	CASTQQGRASDTQYF
TRBV19	TRBJ1-5	CASISLGGSNQPQHF
TRBV28	TRBJ2-7	CASSRIYYEQYF
TRBV27	TRBJ2-1	CASSFTTSGNNEQFF
TRBV12-3/TRBV12-4	TRBJ2-4	CASSLGPRTKNIQYF